The 22 T cell receptor beta chains presented below share a single source sample, sequenced in a study of early T cells in non-severe SARS-CoV-2 infection. In TCRdb, the 5' RACE reads were re-called with MiXCR into one record per CDR3 protein. Here the sample spans 98,000 or so distinct CDR3 sequences, 12% being singletons. The input for sequencing was whole blood, taken at baseline. The receptors originated from an adult who was a healthcare worker with PCR-confirmed SARS-CoV-2 infection or an uninfected control (not recorded which).

The J gene is TRBJ2-1, the V gene TRBV5-6; maybe TRBD1 (6 bases). V was cut by 4 bases and J by 10 bases, with 18 bases left in between. The CDR3 is 14 amino acids. Germline CDR1 reads SGHDT; CDR2 reads YYEEEE. The CDR3 sequence is CASSLGHLTGEQFF. The CDR3 DNA reads TGTGCCAGCAGCCTGGGACACCTCACCGGGGAGCAGTTCTTC.

The chain recombines TRBV9 with TRBJ2-3; tentative D call: TRBD2 (6 bases). This CDR3 spans 16 amino acids. Germline assignment: CDR1 SGDLS and CDR2 YYNGEE. Trimming took off 0 bases at V and 2 bases at J, with 13 bases between the two ends. The CDR3 region is CASSVGGDFPTDTQYF. Written as DNA, the CDR3 is TGTGCCAGCAGCGTAGGGGGGGATTTCCCCACAGATACGCAGTATTTT.

This clonotype was recorded a few times. The chain links TRBV12-5 to TRBJ1-5, with TRBD1 as a possible D gene (5 bases). Germline assignment: CDR1 LGHNT and CDR2 FRNRAP. The CDR3 loop spans 18 amino acids. The V gene lost 3 bases and the J gene lost 0 bases, with 18 bases spanning the gap. The CDR3 sequence is CASGLGHPIVDSNQPQHF. The CDR3, as DNA: TGTGCTAGTGGTTTAGGACACCCTATTGTGGATAGCAATCAGCCCCAGCATTTT. Filled out from reference TRBV12-5 and TRBJ1-5, the complete variable domain reads DARVTQTPRHKVTEMGQEVTMRCQPILGHNTVFWYRQTMMQGLELLAYFRNRAPLDDSGMPKDRFSAEMPDATLATLKIQPSEPRDSAVYFCASGLGHPIVDSNQPQHFGDGTRLSIL.

This clonotype has at least ten counts. The rearrangement joins TRBV10-2 to TRBJ2-1; 14 nucleotides align to TRBD2. V shed 0 bases and J 7 bases; nucleotides not matched to a gene: 5. The CDR3 contains 17 residues. The germline CDR1 and CDR2 sequences are WSHSY and SAAADI. CDR3 nucleotide sequence: TGCGCCAGCAGTGAGTCCCGGGGACTAGCGGGAGTAAATGAGCAGTTCTTC. Its translation is CASSESRGLAGVNEQFF.

This clonotype was seen a few times. The chain couples TRBV19 to TRBJ2-5; perhaps TRBD2 as D (5 bases). The CDR3 has 16 amino acids. Germline loops: CDR1 LNHDA, CDR2 SQIVND (reference sequence). Trimming pared 6 bases from V and 2 bases from J, leaving 19 bases between. The CDR3, as DNA: TGTGCCAGTAGCCCCTCGGGGTGGGGTGGGCAAGAGACCCAGTACTTC. It is translated as CASSPSGWGGQETQYF.

In this sample, this clonotype turned up a few times. The chain has TRBV20-1 and TRBJ2-5, with TRBD2 identical over 9 bases. V lost 5 bases, J lost 3 bases, and 10 bases stayed unmatched. This CDR3 is 15 amino acids long. CDR1 DFQATT and CDR2 SNEGSKA come from the germline V gene (reference sequence). The CDR3 DNA follows: TGCAGTGCTCTCGGACTAGCGCCCAACAAAGAGACCCAGTACTTC. Translating it yields CSALGLAPNKETQYF.

This clonotype occurred many times. CDR3 nucleotides: TGTGCCACCAGTGACTTTTTTGGCGAGCAGTACTTC. Protein sequence: CATSDFFGEQYF. This chain links TRBV24-1 with TRBJ2-7, with unresolved D. V lost 4 bases, J lost 6 bases, and 9 bases lay in between. The CDR3 length is 12 residues. Germline V CDR1 and CDR2: KGHDR, SFDVKD.

J is TRBJ2-7 and V is TRBV29-1, with D perhaps being TRBD1 or TRBD2 (5 bases each). Germline V CDR1 and CDR2: SQVTM, ANQGSEA. Between the trimmed V and J ends, which lost 4 bases and 6 bases, there was a span of 19 bases. CDR3 length: 14 residues. Written as DNA, the CDR3 is TGCAGCGTTGGCCCGGGACCTCCCCCCCTCGAGCAGTACTTC. Its protein product is CSVGPGPPPLEQYF.

This clonotype occurred many times. The CDR3 here is CASSWTGTQPQHF. The DNA of the CDR3 is TGTGCCAGCAGCTGGACAGGGACTCAGCCCCAGCATTTT. V gene TRBV7-2 combines with J gene TRBJ1-5, with 8 bases fitting TRBD1. V lost 4 bases and J lost 6; bases outside the gene matches: 2. CDR1 SGHTA and CDR2 FQGNSA come from the germline V gene. CDR3 length: 13 amino acids.

This clonotype was seen a few times. The V gene is TRBV3-1, the J gene TRBJ2-7; D is undetermined. The germline V and J ends were trimmed by 6 bases and 3 bases, with 12 bases remaining between them. This CDR3 has 13 amino acids. From germline, CDR1 is LGHDT and CDR2 YNNKEL (reference sequence). DNA of the CDR3: TGTGCCAGCAGTCTCTCTCAATTCTACGAGCAGTACTTC. Its translation: CASSLSQFYEQYF.

The chain is built from TRBV5-6 and TRBJ2-7; D gene unclear. CDR3 length: 11 amino acids. The germline CDR1 and CDR2 sequences are SGHDT and YYEEEE. Deletions cut 1 base from V and 10 bases from J, with 9 bases between. The CDR3 nucleotides read TGTGCCAGCAGCTTGTCAGAAAAACAGTACTTC. This gives the protein CASSLSEKQYF. The variable domain in full, completed from reference TRBV5-6 and TRBJ2-7, reads DAGVTQSPTHLIKTRGQQVTLRCSPKSGHDTVSWYQQALGQGPQFIFQYYEEEERQRGNFPDRFSGHQFPNYSSELNVNALLLGDSALYLCASSLSEKQYFGPGTRLTVT.

V is TRBV29-1 and J is TRBJ1-2; 11 nucleotides align to TRBD1. V shed 7 bases, J shed 4 bases, and the junction held 5 bases outside the gene matches. Germline V gives CDR1 SQVTM, CDR2 ANQGSEA. CDR3 size: 13 residues. This CDR3 is CSGGTGGPYGYTF. In DNA, the CDR3 is TGCAGCGGGGGGACAGGGGGACCCTATGGCTACACCTTC.

V and J are TRBV19 and TRBJ2-1; D is possibly TRBD2 (6 bases). V lost 3 bases and J lost 2, with 14 bases in between. CDR1 is LNHDA and CDR2 is SQIVND in the germline V gene (reference sequence). The CDR3 is made up of 16 amino acids. CDR3 nucleotide sequence: TGTGCCAGTAGTATGTCCCTGGGGGGTACCTACAATGAGCAGTTCTTC. It is translated as CASSMSLGGTYNEQFF.

This clonotype was detected only a few times. The chain combines TRBV20-1 with TRBJ2-5, with 9 bases matching TRBD1. Germline V gene data show CDR1 as DFQATT and CDR2 as SNEGSKA (reference sequence). This CDR3 spans 14 amino acids. CDR3 DNA sequence: TGCAGCCTTCCGGACAGGGGCCCCCAAGAGACCCAGTACTTC. Its protein product is CSLPDRGPQETQYF.

Ten or more counts support this clonotype. V is TRBV20-1 and J is TRBJ2-1; maybe TRBD1 (5 bases). Trimming removed 5 bases from V and 4 bases from J, with 18 bases in between. The CDR3 has 15 residues. The germline V gene encodes CDR1 DFQATT and CDR2 SNEGSKA (reference sequence). CDR3 sequence reads: CSAQPNSQGYNEQFF. The CDR3 DNA reads TGCAGTGCTCAACCCAACTCCCAGGGATACAATGAGCAGTTCTTC.

The rearrangement links TRBV3-1 to TRBJ2-1; D is unresolved. The germline V and J ends were trimmed by 0 bases and 9 bases, with 3 bases remaining between them. Germline V gene sequence: CDR1 LGHDT, CDR2 YNNKEL (reference sequence). This CDR3 spans 11 amino acids. The CDR3 is CASSQEGEQFF. CDR3 nucleotide sequence: TGTGCCAGCAGCCAAGAGGGTGAGCAGTTCTTC.

This chain joins TRBV11-2 and TRBJ2-1, with D tentatively TRBD2 (6 bases). V lost 5 bases, J lost 5 bases, and 13 bases lay in between. CDR3 size: 14 residues. CDR1 and CDR2 from the germline V gene are SGHAT and FQNNGV. The CDR3 loop is CASSKPGGNNEQFF. CDR3 DNA: TGTGCCAGCAGCAAACCTGGAGGGAACAATGAGCAGTTCTTC.

This clonotype was seen at least ten times. The chain couples TRBV20-1 to TRBJ2-1; D not resolved. CDR3 length: 15 residues. V was clipped by 1 base and J by 0 bases, with 10 bases between them. CDR1 and CDR2 (germline): DFQATT, SNEGSKA (reference sequence). The CDR3 DNA reads as TGCAGTGCTAGAGTGTTTGCCGCCTCCTACAATGAGCAGTTCTTC. Residues: CSARVFAASYNEQFF.

The V gene is TRBV28, the J gene TRBJ1-2, with D perhaps TRBD1 (6 bases). The V gene's germline CDR1 is MDHEN and CDR2 SYDVKM. CDR3 length equals 13 residues. Trimming removed 5 bases from V and 8 bases from J, with 15 bases in between. The CDR3 here is CASSPLRQGGYTF. DNA for the CDR3: TGTGCCAGCAGTCCCCTCCGGCAGGGGGGCTACACCTTC.

V and J are TRBV20-1 and TRBJ2-7, with D unclear. The V gene's germline CDR1 is DFQATT and CDR2 SNEGSKA (reference sequence). CDR3 size: 11 residues. V lost 7 bases to trimming and J lost 4 bases, with 11 bases between them. The CDR3, as DNA: TGCAGTGGTCAGATACATTACGAGCAGTACTTC. It encodes CSGQIHYEQYF.

This clonotype has more than one count but fewer than ten. V gene TRBV11-2 combines with J gene TRBJ2-7; 9 bases are shared with TRBD1. With V trimmed by 5 bases and J by 7 bases, 15 bases remained unmatched. The CDR3 consists of 16 residues. Germline-derived CDR1 and CDR2 are SGHAT and FQNNGV. CDR3: CASSVAIGTGFFEQYF. The CDR3 bases are TGTGCCAGCAGCGTGGCGATAGGGACAGGGTTTTTTGAGCAGTACTTC.

The chain uses TRBV7-9 and TRBJ1-1; D remains unclear. Germline V gene data show CDR1 as SEHNR and CDR2 as FQNEAQ (reference sequence). The CDR3 has 14 residues. Trimming cost V 4 bases and J 2 bases, with 11 bases left between them. This chain's CDR3 is CASSSGEGNTEAFF. The CDR3 bases are TGTGCCAGCAGCTCCGGGGAGGGAAACACTGAAGCTTTCTTT.